At least ten counts were recorded for the clone carrying this T cell receptor (beta chain). Antigen unknown. Together with a sample-barcoded 5' primer, a J-beta primer mix was included in a second PCR lasting roughly 6 to 12 cycles. MiXCR, applied by TCRdb to the 5' RACE reads, yields one record per CDR3 protein. Counted here are some 670,000 distinct CDR3 sequences, more than 45% occurring once; the ten biggest clones make up around an eighth. Total RNA amounts of at least 5 micrograms were extracted per sample. CDR1 and CDR2 (germline): DFQATT, SNEGSKA (reference sequence). The CDR3 is 14 residues long. The junction had 11 bases not matched to a gene; V was cut back by 5 bases and J by 7 bases. This entry comes from a study of blood T cells in healthy people across ages. Study-wide results and caveats: Estimates based on one million T cells were treated as lower bounds.

The chain is built from TRBV20-1 and TRBJ2-1; 7 bases match TRBD1. The sequence was collected from a woman at least 80 years old in good health. The sequenced sample was blood. CDR3 coding DNA: TGCAGTGCTTCCCTGAGGGGGCAAAGGAATGAGCAGTTCTTC. The encoded protein is CSASLRGQRNEQFF.